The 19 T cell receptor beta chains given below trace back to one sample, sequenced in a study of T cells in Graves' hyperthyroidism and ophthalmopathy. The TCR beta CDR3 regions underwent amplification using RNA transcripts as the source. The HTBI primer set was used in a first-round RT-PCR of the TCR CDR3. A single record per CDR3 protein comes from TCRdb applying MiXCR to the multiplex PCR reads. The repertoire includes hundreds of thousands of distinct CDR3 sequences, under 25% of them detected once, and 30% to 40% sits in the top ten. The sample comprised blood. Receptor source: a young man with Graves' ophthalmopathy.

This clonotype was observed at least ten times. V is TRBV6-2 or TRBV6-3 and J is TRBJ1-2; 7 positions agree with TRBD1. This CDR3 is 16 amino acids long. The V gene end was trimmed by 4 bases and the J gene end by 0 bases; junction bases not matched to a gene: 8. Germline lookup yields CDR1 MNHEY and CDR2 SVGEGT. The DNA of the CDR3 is TGTGCCAGCAGTTCGGAGAGGGGGCATTCTAACTATGGCTACACCTTC. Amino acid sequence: CASSSERGHSNYGYTF.

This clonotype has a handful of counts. The CDR3 DNA reads TGTGCCATCCAGTCGGACAGGTCTCGTGCTGGTCCTGGAAACACCATATATTTT. This sequence encodes CAIQSDRSRAGPGNTIYF. V and J are TRBV10-3 and TRBJ1-3; 7 bases fit TRBD1. Germline CDR1 ENHRY, CDR2 SYGVKD. The CDR3 totals 18 residues. Trimming removed 8 bases from V and 2 bases from J; junction bases left unmatched: 18.

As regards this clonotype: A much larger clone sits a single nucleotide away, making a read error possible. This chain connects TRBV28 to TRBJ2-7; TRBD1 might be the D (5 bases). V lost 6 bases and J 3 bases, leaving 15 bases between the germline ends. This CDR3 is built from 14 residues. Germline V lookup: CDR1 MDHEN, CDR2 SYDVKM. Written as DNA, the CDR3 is TGTGCCAGCAGCTCAGGGTTCTCGAACTACGAGCAGTACTTC. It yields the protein CASSSGFSNYEQYF.

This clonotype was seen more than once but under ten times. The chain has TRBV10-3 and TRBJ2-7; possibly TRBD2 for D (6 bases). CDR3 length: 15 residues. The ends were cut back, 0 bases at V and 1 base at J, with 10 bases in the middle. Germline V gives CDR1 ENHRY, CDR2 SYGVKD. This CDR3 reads CAISESGGASYEQYF. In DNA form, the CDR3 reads TGTGCCATCAGTGAGTCTGGCGGGGCATCCTACGAGCAGTACTTC.

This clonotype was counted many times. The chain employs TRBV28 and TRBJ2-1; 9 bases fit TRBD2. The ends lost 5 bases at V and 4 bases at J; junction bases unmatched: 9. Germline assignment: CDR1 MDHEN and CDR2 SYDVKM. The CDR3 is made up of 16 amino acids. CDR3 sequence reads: CASSGIGLAPYNEQFF. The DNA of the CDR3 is TGTGCCAGCAGTGGTATCGGACTAGCGCCTTACAATGAGCAGTTCTTC.

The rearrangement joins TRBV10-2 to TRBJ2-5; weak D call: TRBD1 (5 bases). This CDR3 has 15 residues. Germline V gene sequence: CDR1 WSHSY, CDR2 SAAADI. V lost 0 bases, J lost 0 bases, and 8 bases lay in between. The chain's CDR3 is CASSESGRDQETQYF. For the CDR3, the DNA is TGCGCCAGCAGTGAGTCGGGGCGCGACCAAGAGACCCAGTACTTC.

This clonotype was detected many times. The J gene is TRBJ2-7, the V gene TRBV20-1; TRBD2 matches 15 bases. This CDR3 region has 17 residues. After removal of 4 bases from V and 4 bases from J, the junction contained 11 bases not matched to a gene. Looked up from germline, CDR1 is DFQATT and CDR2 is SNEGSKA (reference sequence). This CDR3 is CSAILPGLAGGPYEQYF. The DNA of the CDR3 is TGCAGTGCTATTCTCCCGGGACTAGCGGGGGGACCTTACGAGCAGTACTTC.

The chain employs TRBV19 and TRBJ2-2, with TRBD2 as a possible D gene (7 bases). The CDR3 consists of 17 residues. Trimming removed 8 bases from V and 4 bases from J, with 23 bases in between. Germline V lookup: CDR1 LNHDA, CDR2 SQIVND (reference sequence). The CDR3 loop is CASAAGRGAMSTGELFF. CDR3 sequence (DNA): TGTGCCAGTGCGGCCGGTCGGGGGGCGATGTCCACCGGGGAGCTGTTTTTT.

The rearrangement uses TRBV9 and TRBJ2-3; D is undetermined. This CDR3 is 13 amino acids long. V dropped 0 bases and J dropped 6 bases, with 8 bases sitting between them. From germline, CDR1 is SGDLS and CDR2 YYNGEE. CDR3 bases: TGTGCCAGCAGCGTAGCTCCCGGGGATACGCAGTATTTT. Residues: CASSVAPGDTQYF.

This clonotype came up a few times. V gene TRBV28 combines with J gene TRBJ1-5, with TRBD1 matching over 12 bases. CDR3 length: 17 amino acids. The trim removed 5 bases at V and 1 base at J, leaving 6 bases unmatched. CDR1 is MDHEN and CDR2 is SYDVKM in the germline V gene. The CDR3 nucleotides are TGTGCCAGCAGTACCCCGGGACAGGGGGCAAGCAATCAGCCCCAGCATTTT. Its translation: CASSTPGQGASNQPQHF.

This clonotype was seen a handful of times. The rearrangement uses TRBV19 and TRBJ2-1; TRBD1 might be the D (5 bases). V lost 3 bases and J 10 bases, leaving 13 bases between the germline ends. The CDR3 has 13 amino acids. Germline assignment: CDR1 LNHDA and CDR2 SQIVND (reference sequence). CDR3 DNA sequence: TGTGCCAGTAGTATCGCAGGGTCTAGGGAGCAGTTCTTC. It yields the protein CASSIAGSREQFF.

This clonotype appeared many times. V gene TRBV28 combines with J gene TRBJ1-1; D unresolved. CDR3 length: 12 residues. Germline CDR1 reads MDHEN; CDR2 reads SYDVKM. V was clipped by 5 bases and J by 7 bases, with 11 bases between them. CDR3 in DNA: TGTGCCAGCAGTCTTCTGCCTGGTGAAGCTTTCTTT. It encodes CASSLLPGEAFF.

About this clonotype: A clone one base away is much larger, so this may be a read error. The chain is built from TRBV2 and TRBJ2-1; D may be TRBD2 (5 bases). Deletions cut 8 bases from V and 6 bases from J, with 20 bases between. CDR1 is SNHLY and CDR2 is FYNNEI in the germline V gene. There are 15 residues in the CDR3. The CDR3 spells CASALLRGGPNEQFF. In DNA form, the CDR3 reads TGTGCCAGCGCACTCCTTAGAGGAGGACCCAATGAGCAGTTCTTC.

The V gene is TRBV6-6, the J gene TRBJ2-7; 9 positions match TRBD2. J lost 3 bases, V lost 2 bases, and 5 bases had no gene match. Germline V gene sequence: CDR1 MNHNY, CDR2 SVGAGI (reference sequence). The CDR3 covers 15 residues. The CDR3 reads CASSYPLAGIYEQYF. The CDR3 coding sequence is TGTGCCAGCAGTTACCCGCTAGCGGGGATCTACGAGCAGTACTTC.

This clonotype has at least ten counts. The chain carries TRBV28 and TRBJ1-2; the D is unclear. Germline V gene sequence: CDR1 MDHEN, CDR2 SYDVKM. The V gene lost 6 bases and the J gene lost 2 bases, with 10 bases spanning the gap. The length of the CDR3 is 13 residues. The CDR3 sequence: CASSSGKNYGYTF. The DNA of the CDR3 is TGTGCCAGCAGCTCGGGGAAAAACTATGGCTACACCTTC.

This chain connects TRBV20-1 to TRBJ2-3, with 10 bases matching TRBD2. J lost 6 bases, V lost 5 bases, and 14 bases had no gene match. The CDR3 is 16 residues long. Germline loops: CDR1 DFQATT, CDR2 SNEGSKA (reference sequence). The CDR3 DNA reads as TGCAGTGCTCCTAATTGGGCTAGCGGGAGTGAGGATACGCAGTATTTT. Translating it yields CSAPNWASGSEDTQYF.

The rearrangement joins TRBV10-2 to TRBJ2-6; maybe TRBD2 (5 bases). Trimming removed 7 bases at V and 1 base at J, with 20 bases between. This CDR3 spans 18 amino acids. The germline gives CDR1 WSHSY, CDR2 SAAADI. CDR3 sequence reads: CASIGRLSGYSGANVLTF. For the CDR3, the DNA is TGCGCCAGCATAGGAAGACTGAGCGGCTATTCTGGGGCCAACGTCCTGACTTTC.

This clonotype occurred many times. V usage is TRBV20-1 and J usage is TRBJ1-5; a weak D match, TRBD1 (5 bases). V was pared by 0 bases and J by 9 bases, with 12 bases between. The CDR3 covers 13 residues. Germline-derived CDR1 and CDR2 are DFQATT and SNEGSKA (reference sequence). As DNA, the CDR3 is TGCAGTGCTAGAGAGGTTAGCGGGGGGCCCCAGCATTTT. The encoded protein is CSAREVSGGPQHF.

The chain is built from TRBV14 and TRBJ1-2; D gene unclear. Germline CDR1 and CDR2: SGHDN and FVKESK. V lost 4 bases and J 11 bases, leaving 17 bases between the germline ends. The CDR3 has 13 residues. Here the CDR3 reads CASSPSSRSRYTF. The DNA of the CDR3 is TGTGCCAGCAGCCCTTCGAGTAGGAGCCGTTACACCTTC.